The present TCR beta chain was sequenced within a study of Ad26.COV2.S vaccination and SARS-CoV-2 variants. For the study at large: Ad26.COV2.S given intramuscularly, once or twice 56 days apart. Overall study findings and caveats: Breadth, reportedly substantial, characterized the spike-specific CD8+ and CD4+ T cell responses after vaccination.

The V and J ends lost 1 base and 4 bases respectively, with 3 bases between them. Germline values: CDR1 SEHNR, CDR2 FQNEAQ (reference sequence). The CDR3 extends over 12 amino acids. Treatment of the sample: 15 to 20 received Ad26.COV2.S at low or high dose, single or two shots; 5 received placebo; per-sample allocation not given. Samples came from day 63 after the first vaccine or placebo injection. This table comes from immunoSEQ multiplex PCR, and its TCRdb copy is limited to in-frame clones, with some not included. This table has about 480,000 clones, roughly 85% appearing once. Note on this clone: The target antigen is unknown.

The receptor was isolated from a person aged 18-60 years who received the Ad26.COV2.S COVID-19 vaccine or a placebo. This specimen was peripheral blood, taken in a trial of Ad26.COV2.S vaccine versus placebo. The J gene is TRBJ2-3, the V gene TRBV7-9; D unclear. The CDR3 region has the DNA TGTGCCAGCAGCTTAGGGGCAGATACGCAGTATTTT. Amino acid sequence: CASSLGADTQYF.